What follows are 6 T cell receptor beta chains derived from one specimen sequenced in a study of shared clonotypes between healthy human individuals. Sequenced by immunoSEQ multiplex PCR; TCRdb stores in-frame clones only, minus some. The data contain about 330,000 clones, around nine tenths of them seen just once; the ten biggest clones take up 16%. The sample taken for sequencing was memory CD8+ T cells sorted from blood. Subset defined: CD45RO+ cells pooled with CCR7-negative TemRA cells. The receptors were sampled from a young man in good health.

The J gene is TRBJ2-1, the V gene TRBV7-8; D possibly uses TRBD1 or TRBD2 (6 bases each). Trimming left V 5 bases short and J 4 bases short, with 24 bases between. The CDR3 extends over 18 amino acids. Germline CDR1 is SGHVS and CDR2 is FQNEAQ. CDR3 nucleotides: TGTGCCAGCAGCATATTCTTTTGGGGGGCGGAAGGGTACAATGAGCAGTTCTTC. Translation gives CASSIFFWGAEGYNEQFF.

The chain carries TRBV7-9 and TRBJ2-7; TRBD1 might be the D (6 bases). The CDR3 length is 18 residues. The ends were cut back, 4 bases at V and 5 bases at J, with 27 bases in the middle. Germline V gene data show CDR1 as SEHNR and CDR2 as FQNEAQ (reference sequence). The CDR3 DNA is TGTGCCAGCAGCTCATCCTCGACAGGCCCAGGGAGAATAAACGAGCAGTACTTC. This encodes CASSSSSTGPGRINEQYF.

The rearrangement joins TRBV7-2 to TRBJ2-7; D remains ambiguous. Germline V CDR1 and CDR2: SGHTA, FQGNSA. The CDR3 loop spans 15 amino acids. V was pared by 5 bases and J by 3 bases, with 17 bases between. The CDR3 loop is CASSPGTKPFYEQYF. DNA of the CDR3: TGTGCCAGCAGCCCCGGCACAAAACCATTCTACGAGCAGTACTTC.

There are many counts of this clone. The V call is TRBV2, the J call TRBJ1-2; D remains unclear. The CDR3 runs 12 residues. The V end was cut by 6 bases, the J end by 4 bases, with 9 bases between. Germline CDR1 and CDR2: SNHLY and FYNNEI. CDR3 residues: CASRIPGYGYTF. CDR3 nucleotide sequence: TGTGCCAGCAGAATTCCGGGCTATGGCTACACCTTC.

The chain couples TRBV27 to TRBJ2-7; TRBD2 is a possible D gene (5 bases). V was cut by 5 bases and J by 6 bases, with 20 bases left in between. This CDR3 has 15 residues. CDR1 and CDR2 (germline): MNHEY, SMNVEV (reference sequence). Here the CDR3 reads CASSPLGEPGLEQYF. The CDR3 DNA reads as TGTGCCAGCAGTCCCCTCGGGGAACCGGGCCTCGAGCAGTACTTC.

The chain links TRBV11-2 to TRBJ2-7; 11 positions match TRBD2. The ends lost 3 bases at V and 9 bases at J; junction bases unmatched: 19. The CDR3 runs 18 residues. Germline-derived CDR1 and CDR2 are SGHAT and FQNNGV. CDR3 bases: TGTGCCAGCAGCTTTGGGGGTGGCGGGACTAGCGGCTTACTCGGGCAGTACTTC. Protein product: CASSFGGGGTSGLLGQYF.